The 2 T cell receptor beta chains presented below share a single source sample, sequenced in a study of response to subunit inactivated influenza vaccine (dated by TCRdb to the late 2010s). Explained via the paper, the time point label denotes: approximately 45 days after influenza vaccine administration. Library construction relied on RT-PCR. The listed sequencing device is Illumina HiSeq 2500. TCRdb reprocessing: public reads trimmed at Q25 with fastp, clones called with MiXCR, in-frame beta chains kept. Every entry covers one CDR3 protein and lists the most common genes and DNA from its rows. The sample records over 400,000 distinct CDR3 sequences, about a tenth of which are singletons. The ten largest clonotypes hold approximately 12% of the sample. Here the sequenced sample was PBMCs from blood, taken 40 to 50 days after vaccination. These receptors originate from a man aged 45-65 years who received an inactivated influenza vaccine. Donor details come from another sample of the same person, matched by shared clones.

The sample holds a few counts of this clonotype. This chain connects TRBV18 to TRBJ2-7; a weak D match, TRBD1 (5 bases). The CDR3 has 13 amino acids. Germline V gene sequence: CDR1 KGHSH, CDR2 LQKENI. V was pared by 2 bases and J by 6 bases, with 11 bases between. As DNA, the CDR3 is TGTGCCAGCTCACCAATCAGGGATAGCGAGCAGTACTTC. Protein: CASSPIRDSEQYF.

CDR3 nucleotides: TGCGCCAGCGGCCCCGGGACTAGCGGGAACAATGAGCAGTTCTTC. This codes for CASGPGTSGNNEQFF. The V call is TRBV5-1, the J call TRBJ2-1, with 13 bases that match TRBD2. Trimming cost V 7 bases and J 5 bases; bases outside gene matches: 6. The germline V gene has CDR1 SGHRS and CDR2 YFSETQ. This CDR3 has 15 amino acids.